One sample yielded the 28 T cell receptor beta chains listed below, sequenced in a study of vaccination and CD4 T cells after COVID-19. The Oncomine TCR Beta short-read assay was what sequenced the DNA obtained from cultured CD4+ T cells. MiXCR, run by TCRdb on the PCR reads, gives a single entry per CDR3 protein. The profile shows about 21,000 distinct CDR3 sequences, less than 65% of them singletons. Their cognate antigens are unknown. As to treatment: approximately nine-day PBMC culture with coronavirus spike peptide pools or control peptides (ViraFEST assay). Specimen: CD4+ T cells from blood, cultured in vitro. The receptors derive from a human donor who had recovered from COVID-19.

This rearrangement joins TRBV11-3 to TRBJ1-1, with a tentative D call TRBD1 (5 bases). The germline V gene has CDR1 SGHNT and CDR2 YENEEA. The CDR3 is 14 amino acids. V dropped 4 bases and J dropped 4 bases, with 13 bases sitting between them. Written as DNA, the CDR3 is TGTGCCAGCAGCTCGGGACCTGATTTCACTGAAGCTTTCTTT. It encodes CASSSGPDFTEAFF.

The rearrangement joins TRBV5-1 to TRBJ1-1; no clear D gene. The V gene's germline CDR1 is SGHRS and CDR2 YFSETQ. V lost 0 bases and J lost 4, with 7 bases in between. This CDR3 has 13 residues. Here the CDR3 reads CASSLDTATEAFF. The CDR3 DNA sequence: TGCGCCAGCAGCTTGGACACGGCCACTGAAGCTTTCTTT. The variable domain in full, completed from reference TRBV5-1 and TRBJ1-1, reads KAGVTQTPRYLIKTRGQQVTLSCSPISGHRSVSWYQQTPGQGLQFLFEYFSETQRNKGNFPGRFSGRQFSNSRSEMNVSTLELGDSALYLCASSLDTATEAFFGQGTRLTVV.

This sequence joins TRBV12-3 or TRBV12-4 and TRBJ2-5, with 12 bases fitting TRBD2. V lost 7 bases and J lost 5; bases outside the gene matches: 5. CDR3 size: 14 residues. CDR3 region: CASMLTSGSETQYF. CDR3 DNA: TGTGCCAGCATGCTGACTAGCGGGAGTGAGACCCAGTACTTC.

The CDR3 DNA reads as TGTGCCAGCAGCTTAGTGGGATTTAACACTGAAGCTTTCTTT. Encoded protein: CASSLVGFNTEAFF. The chain is built from TRBV7-8 and TRBJ1-1; D ambiguous. V was clipped by 1 base and J by 2 bases, with 8 bases between them. Germline CDR1 SGHVS, CDR2 FQNEAQ. This CDR3 is built from 14 residues.

The J gene is TRBJ1-1, the V gene TRBV10-3; D is possibly TRBD1 (6 bases). This CDR3 region has 15 residues. CDR1 and CDR2 (germline): ENHRY, SYGVKD. V shed 4 bases and J shed 1 base, with 13 bases lying between them. Written as DNA, the CDR3 is TGTGCCATCAGTGTAGGGGGGGCCGGGAACACTGAAGCTTTCTTT. This sequence encodes CAISVGGAGNTEAFF.

The genes are TRBV28 and TRBJ1-5; perhaps TRBD1 as D (6 bases). This CDR3 contains 17 residues. The V gene lost 6 bases and the J gene lost 1 base, with 19 bases spanning the gap. CDR1 is MDHEN, CDR2 SYDVKM, per germline. The CDR3 bases are TGTGCCAGCAGCTTCCTCGGGACAACGAGGAGCAATCAGCCCCAGCATTTT. Protein: CASSFLGTTRSNQPQHF.

J is TRBJ2-3 and V is TRBV20-1; 14 bases fit TRBD2. The CDR3 extends over 17 amino acids. CDR1 is DFQATT, CDR2 SNEGSKA, per germline (reference sequence). V was pared by 1 base and J by 3 bases, with 6 bases of the junction left unmatched. The chain's CDR3 is CSARGKGTSGRTDTQYF. In DNA, the CDR3 is TGCAGTGCTAGAGGGAAGGGGACTAGCGGGAGAACAGATACGCAGTATTTT.

The chain recombines TRBV18 with TRBJ2-5; 7 bases fit TRBD2. The trim removed 1 base at V and 1 base at J, leaving 3 bases unmatched. The CDR3 sequence is 15 residues long. Germline values: CDR1 KGHSH, CDR2 LQKENI. The CDR3 here is CASSPLSGPQETQYF. CDR3 coding DNA: TGTGCCAGCTCACCACTTAGCGGGCCCCAAGAGACCCAGTACTTC.

J is TRBJ1-2 and V is TRBV5-1, with D possibly being TRBD1 (5 bases). V was clipped by 3 bases and J by 1 base, with 7 bases between them. The germline V gene has CDR1 SGHRS and CDR2 YFSETQ. The CDR3 sequence is 13 residues long. CDR3 nucleotide sequence: TGCGCCAGCAGCTCCCAGGGTAACTATGGCTACACCTTC. Protein: CASSSQGNYGYTF.

A few counts support this clonotype. J is TRBJ1-1 and V is TRBV11-3; D possibly corresponds to TRBD1 (5 bases). The V end lost 1 base, the J end lost 2 bases, and 11 bases lay between the germline ends. Germline loops: CDR1 SGHNT, CDR2 YENEEA. This CDR3 has 15 residues. The chain's CDR3 is CASSLGNQGNTEAFF. The CDR3 bases are TGTGCCAGCAGCTTAGGTAACCAGGGAAACACTGAAGCTTTCTTT.

This clonotype appeared a few times. The chain couples TRBV6-5 to TRBJ2-1; TRBD2 is a possible D gene (6 bases). Between the trimmed V and J ends, which lost 0 bases and 7 bases, there was a span of 16 bases. CDR1 and CDR2 (germline): MNHEY, SVGAGI. The CDR3 sequence is 16 residues long. The CDR3 is CASSYSRVAVLNEQFF. The DNA for the CDR3 is TGTGCCAGCAGTTACTCGCGGGTAGCGGTACTAAATGAGCAGTTCTTC.

This clonotype was counted once. J is TRBJ1-6 and V is TRBV15; D possibly corresponds to TRBD1 (6 bases). V shed 2 bases and J shed 0 bases, with 11 bases lying between them. CDR1 and CDR2 from the germline V gene are LNHNV and YYDKDF (reference sequence). CDR3 length: 17 amino acids. The CDR3 sequence: CATSRSGQSSYNSPLHF. In nucleotides, the CDR3 is TGTGCCACCAGCAGATCCGGACAGAGCTCCTATAATTCACCCCTCCACTTT.

The chain uses TRBV7-9 and TRBJ2-5, with unresolved D. V was trimmed by 3 bases and J by 1 base, leaving 0 bases between them. Germline CDR1 SEHNR, CDR2 FQNEAQ (reference sequence). The CDR3 runs to 11 residues. The CDR3 spells CASSFQETQYF. The CDR3 bases are TGTGCCAGCAGCTTCCAAGAGACCCAGTACTTC.

V gene TRBV18 combines with J gene TRBJ1-2; D is undetermined. This CDR3 is 14 amino acids long. With 6 bases removed from V and 3 bases from J, the gap between germline ends came to 14 bases. Germline V lookup: CDR1 KGHSH, CDR2 LQKENI. CDR3 sequence reads: CASSPESTYYGYTF. The CDR3 DNA is TGTGCCAGCTCCCCAGAATCTACCTACTATGGCTACACCTTC.

The chain combines TRBV21-1 with TRBJ1-1; TRBD1, the table's D call, was not compared with the DNA. TRBV21-1 is a documented pseudogene. The CDR3 is made up of 17 amino acids. CDR3 sequence reads: CANSTRYRLAGITEAFF. CDR3 coding DNA: TGTGCCAACAGCACACGATACAGGCTTGCGGGGATCACTGAAGCTTTCTTT.

The chain couples TRBV7-6 to TRBJ2-1; TRBD2 matches 8 bases. The V gene end was trimmed by 2 bases and the J gene end by 4 bases; junction bases not matched to a gene: 4. Germline values: CDR1 SGHVS, CDR2 FNYEAQ. The CDR3 sequence is 15 residues long. The CDR3 here is CASSLTTSGYNEQFF. CDR3 DNA sequence: TGTGCCAGCAGCTTAACCACTAGCGGTTACAATGAGCAGTTCTTC.

The chain couples TRBV18 to TRBJ1-1; no definite D call. The CDR3 is 15 residues long. V lost 4 bases to trimming and J lost 1 base, with 13 bases between them. Per germline, CDR1 KGHSH and CDR2 LQKENI. CDR3 nucleotides: TGTGCCAGCTCACAGGAGACCTCTTGGAACACTGAAGCTTTCTTT. It encodes CASSQETSWNTEAFF.

This rearrangement joins TRBV11-3 to TRBJ1-2, with D unresolved. Germline loops: CDR1 SGHNT, CDR2 YENEEA. This CDR3 is 14 amino acids long. Trimming removed 3 bases from V and 2 bases from J, with 10 bases in between. CDR3 region: CASSFGRRNYGYTF. Written as DNA, the CDR3 is TGTGCCAGCAGCTTTGGTCGGAGGAACTATGGCTACACCTTC. Filled out from reference TRBV11-3 and TRBJ1-2, the complete variable domain reads EAGVVQSPRYKIIEKKQPVAFWCNPISGHNTLYWYLQNLGQGPELLIRYENEEAVDDSQLPKDRFSAERLKGVDSTLKIQPAELGDSAVYLCASSFGRRNYGYTFGSGTRLTVV.

In this sample, this clonotype turned up once. The gene calls are TRBV21-1 and TRBJ2-1; TRBD1 reflects the table's D call only, with no check against the DNA. TRBV21-1 is shown as a pseudogene. The CDR3 length is 14 residues. CDR3 residues: CASSMKGPHNEQFF. CDR3 nucleotides: TGTGCCAGCTCGATGAAGGGACCGCACAATGAGCAGTTCTTC.

This clonotype was found a few times. The chain uses TRBV20-1 and TRBJ1-4, with D unclear. The CDR3 runs 13 residues. Germline lookup yields CDR1 DFQATT and CDR2 SNEGSKA (reference sequence). Trimming removed 6 bases from V and 6 bases from J, with 14 bases in between. As DNA, the CDR3 is TGCAGTGCCCGGATGGGGTCGGATGAAAAACTGTTTTTT. Translating it yields CSARMGSDEKLFF.

The J gene is TRBJ1-2, the V gene TRBV6-5; D ambiguous. The CDR3 spans 11 residues. V shed 2 bases and J shed 6 bases, with 4 bases lying between them. Germline CDR1 is MNHEY and CDR2 is SVGAGI. CDR3 amino acids: CASSYGDGYTF. In DNA form, the CDR3 reads TGTGCCAGCAGTTACGGGGATGGCTACACCTTC.

This clonotype was recorded a few times. The chain employs TRBV2 and TRBJ1-2; D is perhaps TRBD1 (6 bases). This CDR3 contains 12 residues. The germline V gene encodes CDR1 SNHLY and CDR2 FYNNEI. Trimming took off 8 bases at V and 4 bases at J, with 11 bases between the two ends. In nucleotides, the CDR3 is TGTGCCAGCCAGGGGCCCGCCTATGGCTACACCTTC. Encoded protein: CASQGPAYGYTF.

V usage is TRBV24-1 and J usage is TRBJ1-5; weak D call: TRBD1 (6 bases). There are 16 residues in the CDR3. V dropped 5 bases and J dropped 4 bases, with 17 bases sitting between them. Germline CDR1 reads KGHDR; CDR2 reads SFDVKD. This chain's CDR3 is CATSGSGEGVNQPQHF. The DNA of the CDR3 is TGTGCCACCAGTGGGTCAGGGGAAGGAGTAAATCAGCCCCAGCATTTT.

The V call is TRBV6-1, the J call TRBJ1-1; no reliable D call. The germline CDR1 and CDR2 sequences are MNHNS and SASEGT. Between the trimmed V and J ends, which lost 6 bases and 6 bases, there was a span of 17 bases. The CDR3 loop spans 14 amino acids. The CDR3 bases are TGTGCCAGCAGCGAGGCACTCTTCCCCCCTGAAGCTTTCTTT. It translates to CASSEALFPPEAFF.

The gene calls are TRBV9 and TRBJ1-2; D is perhaps TRBD1 (5 bases). Germline V gene sequence: CDR1 SGDLS, CDR2 YYNGEE. Trimming left V 6 bases short and J 3 bases short, with 15 bases between. The CDR3 consists of 14 residues. The CDR3 coding sequence is TGTGCCAGCATAACTGCGGGACCCCACTATGGCTACACCTTC. It encodes CASITAGPHYGYTF.

This sequence joins TRBV2 and TRBJ1-1; D is ambiguous. V lost 6 bases, J lost 1 base, and 12 bases lay in between. The V gene's germline CDR1 is SNHLY and CDR2 FYNNEI. The CDR3 is made up of 14 amino acids. The CDR3 DNA sequence: TGTGCCAGCAGAAAGGACGGCTCGAACACTGAAGCTTTCTTT. The encoded protein is CASRKDGSNTEAFF.

This clonotype was counted only a few times. The chain has TRBV20-1 and TRBJ1-5; D is ambiguous. The CDR3 spans 15 residues. The germline gives CDR1 DFQATT, CDR2 SNEGSKA (reference sequence). Trimming stripped 0 bases from V and 2 bases from J, with 11 bases between. In DNA form, the CDR3 reads TGCAGTGCTAGAGATGAGGGAAGGGGCAATCAGCCCCAGCATTTT. Its protein product is CSARDEGRGNQPQHF.

V usage is TRBV18 and J usage is TRBJ2-3; D gene unclear. Germline V gives CDR1 KGHSH, CDR2 LQKENI. V dropped 8 bases and J dropped 1 base, with 10 bases sitting between them. The CDR3 totals 13 residues. This CDR3 reads CASGVHRTDTQYF. The CDR3 DNA sequence: TGTGCCAGCGGGGTCCACCGCACAGATACGCAGTATTTT.